Following are 27 T cell receptor beta chains from one sample sequenced in a study of cytomegalovirus exposure and HLA in healthy donors. The PCR employed 60 Vbeta primers together with 13 Jbeta primers. The repertoire was sequenced with immunoSEQ multiplex PCR; TCRdb's copy has only in-frame clones and lacks some. This table holds 40,000 or so clones. Specimen: PBMCs. All receptors come from a male donor in good health and CMV-seronegative.

The chain recombines TRBV6-1 with TRBJ1-2, with 7 bases identical to TRBD1. The CDR3 has 16 amino acids. The trim removed 1 base at V and 7 bases at J, leaving 12 bases unmatched. Germline V gene data show CDR1 as MNHNS and CDR2 as SASEGT. For the CDR3, the DNA is TGTGCCAGCAGTGAAGAATATTGGGCAGGGGGAGGTGGCTACACCTTC. Its protein is CASSEEYWAGGGGYTF.

The J gene is TRBJ1-1, the V gene TRBV11-1; tentatively, D is TRBD1 (6 bases). Germline values: CDR1 SGHAT, CDR2 FQDESV (reference sequence). Trimming pared 3 bases from V and 4 bases from J, leaving 12 bases between. CDR3 length: 14 amino acids. The CDR3 region has the DNA TGTGCCAGCAGCTTCAGGGGCGAGGGCACTGAAGCTTTCTTT. This translates into CASSFRGEGTEAFF. Combining the CDR3 with reference TRBV11-1 and TRBJ1-1 gives the whole variable domain EAEVAQSPRYKITEKSQAVAFWCDPISGHATLYWYRQILGQGPELLVQFQDESVVDDSQLPKDRFSAERLKGVDSTLKIQPAELGDSAMYLCASSFRGEGTEAFFGQGTRLTVV.

The chain has TRBV2 and TRBJ1-5, with 9 bases aligning to TRBD1. V was clipped by 8 bases and J by 3 bases; unmatched bases: 2. The CDR3 is made up of 13 amino acids. Germline V lookup: CDR1 SNHLY, CDR2 FYNNEI. CDR3 in amino acids: CASHRGHNQPQHF. As DNA, the CDR3 is TGTGCCAGCCACAGGGGGCACAATCAGCCCCAGCATTTT.

This chain links TRBV5-1 with TRBJ2-3; 8 nucleotides line up with TRBD2. Germline CDR1 SGHRS, CDR2 YFSETQ. The CDR3 runs 14 residues. With V trimmed by 6 bases and J by 5 bases, 8 bases remained unmatched. CDR3 DNA: TGCGCCAGCAATGACGGGGGGGCCTTAGATACGCAGTATTTT. Translating it yields CASNDGGALDTQYF.

The rearrangement uses TRBV19 and TRBJ1-2; 7 bases map to TRBD1. This CDR3 has 14 residues. V was pared by 4 bases and J by 4 bases, with 6 bases of the junction left unmatched. The germline V gene has CDR1 LNHDA and CDR2 SQIVND (reference sequence). The CDR3 bases are TGTGCCAGTAGTAGAGGGGACAGTCGCTATGGCTACACCTTC. Amino acid sequence: CASSRGDSRYGYTF. Combining the CDR3 with reference TRBV19 and TRBJ1-2 gives the whole variable domain DGGITQSPKYLFRKEGQNVTLSCEQNLNHDAMYWYRQDPGQGLRLIYYSQIVNDFQKGDIAEGYSVSREKKESFPLTVTSAQKNPTAFYLCASSRGDSRYGYTFGSGTRLTVV.

The V call is TRBV11-1, the J call TRBJ2-7; the D gene is possibly TRBD2 (7 bases). Germline values: CDR1 SGHAT, CDR2 FQDESV (reference sequence). This CDR3 is built from 15 residues. Trimming took 7 bases from V and 2 from J, leaving 18 bases between them. The CDR3 coding sequence is TGTGCCAGCACACGGGGGCGGGGGATCCCCTACGAGCAGTACTTC. Protein: CASTRGRGIPYEQYF.

The chain uses TRBV5-3 and TRBJ1-3; 7 bases agree with TRBD1. Being an ORF, TRBV5-3 has a function that is uncertain. The CDR3 is made up of 16 amino acids. The V gene end was trimmed by 0 bases and the J gene end by 1 base; junction bases not matched to a gene: 4. This CDR3 is CARSLGDSDSGNTIYF. DNA for the CDR3: TGTGCCAGAAGCTTGGGGGACAGTGATTCTGGAAACACCATATATTTT.

The chain has TRBV7-9 and TRBJ1-2; D is possibly TRBD1 (6 bases). Germline CDR1 is SEHNR and CDR2 is FQNEAQ (reference sequence). Trimming took 5 bases from V and 8 from J, leaving 21 bases between them. The CDR3 is 15 residues long. CDR3 loop: CASSPFRQGTGGYTF. The CDR3 DNA follows: TGTGCCAGCAGCCCCTTTAGGCAGGGGACGGGCGGCTACACCTTC. Full variable domain (remainder filled in from reference TRBV7-9 and TRBJ1-2): DTGVSQNPRHKITKRGQNVTFRCDPISEHNRLYWYRQTLGQGPEFLTYFQNEAQLEKSRLLSDRFSAERPKGSFSTLEIQRTEQGDSAMYLCASSPFRQGTGGYTFGSGTRLTVV.

The chain employs TRBV20-1 and TRBJ1-2, with 7 bases fitting TRBD1. With V trimmed by 8 bases and J by 3 bases, 3 bases remained unmatched. Looked up from germline, CDR1 is DFQATT and CDR2 is SNEGSKA (reference sequence). The CDR3 totals 11 residues. The CDR3 spells CSLGTDYGYTF. The CDR3 coding sequence is TGCAGTCTCGGGACAGACTATGGCTACACCTTC.

This sequence joins TRBV18 and TRBJ1-5; tentatively, D is TRBD1 (5 bases). Germline assignment: CDR1 KGHSH and CDR2 LQKENI. The CDR3 runs to 14 residues. The V end was cut by 11 bases, the J end by 0 bases, with 14 bases between. The CDR3 reads CASGGTDSNQPQHF. In DNA, the CDR3 is TGTGCCTCCGGAGGGACGGATAGCAATCAGCCCCAGCATTTT.

The V and J genes are TRBV30 and TRBJ1-3, with TRBD1 identical over 11 bases. The germline V gene encodes CDR1 GTSNPN and CDR2 SVGIG (reference sequence). The CDR3 extends over 15 amino acids. Trimming at V came to 5 bases and at J to 0 bases, leaving 3 bases not matched to a gene. The CDR3 DNA reads as TGTGCCTGGCTGGGGACAGGGGGCTCTGGAAACACCATATATTTT. This gives the protein CAWLGTGGSGNTIYF.

J is TRBJ2-2 and V is TRBV18; 9 bases are shared with TRBD1. V trimming: 0 bases; J trimming: 5 bases; junction bases outside the gene matches: 4. The germline CDR1 and CDR2 sequences are KGHSH and LQKENI. The CDR3 covers 16 residues. CDR3: CASSPPDRGKTGELFF. The CDR3 DNA reads as TGTGCCAGCTCACCACCCGACAGGGGGAAAACCGGGGAGCTGTTTTTT. Based on the CDR3 plus reference TRBV18 and TRBJ2-2, the full variable domain is NAGVMQNPRHLVRRRGQEARLRCSPMKGHSHVYWYRQLPEEGLKFMVYLQKENIIDESGMPKERFSAEFPKEGPSILRIQQVVRGDSAAYFCASSPPDRGKTGELFFGEGSRLTVL.

The CDR3 coding sequence is TGTGCCAGCAGTTCCCGTGCAACTAATGAAAAACTGTTTTTT. Translated, it gives CASSSRATNEKLFF. The V gene is TRBV11-2, the J gene TRBJ1-4; D remains unclear. The V end was cut by 6 bases, the J end by 0 bases, with 8 bases between. Per the germline V gene, CDR1 is SGHAT and CDR2 is FQNNGV. This CDR3 has 14 amino acids.

The rearrangement links TRBV21-1 to TRBJ2-7; the listed D gene, TRBD1, was not tested against the DNA. TRBV21-1 is deemed a pseudogene. The CDR3 contains 15 residues. CDR3 bases: TGTGCCAGCAGCAAATTAGGGGGACACCTCTACGAGCAGTACTTC. This codes for CASSKLGGHLYEQYF.

This sequence joins TRBV6-5 and TRBJ2-7; maybe TRBD2 (7 bases). V was trimmed by 1 base and J by 4 bases, leaving 11 bases between them. CDR1 MNHEY and CDR2 SVGAGI come from the germline V gene. The CDR3 totals 14 residues. CDR3: CASSYLQGGYEQYF. The CDR3 DNA is TGTGCCAGCAGTTACTTACAGGGAGGGTACGAGCAGTACTTC.

The chain joins TRBV7-9 to TRBJ1-5, with D possibly being TRBD1 (6 bases). V lost 8 bases to trimming and J lost 4 bases, with 12 bases between them. Germline V CDR1 and CDR2: SEHNR, FQNEAQ (reference sequence). This CDR3 spans 13 amino acids. The CDR3 here is CASCRDTNQPQHF. As DNA, the CDR3 is TGTGCCAGCTGCCGGGACACTAATCAGCCCCAGCATTTT.

About this clone itself: The same CDR3 arises from other DNA sequences in this sample as well. The chain has TRBV7-3 and TRBJ2-1; TRBD2 matches 11 bases. CDR1 is SGHTA, CDR2 FQGTGA, per germline. The CDR3 runs to 15 residues. Trimming took 6 bases from V and 5 from J; bases not matched to a gene: 6. CDR3 protein: CASSLTSGGNNEQFF. CDR3 DNA: TGTGCCAGCAGTCTAACTAGCGGGGGAAACAATGAGCAGTTCTTC.

The chain joins TRBV18 to TRBJ2-1; 11 nucleotides line up with TRBD2. The CDR3 has 17 amino acids. Germline V lookup: CDR1 KGHSH, CDR2 LQKENI. V shed 3 bases, J shed 4 bases, and the junction held 8 bases outside the gene matches. The DNA of the CDR3 is TGTGCCAGCTCACCCAACCTAGCGGGGGGAAAATACAATGAGCAGTTCTTC. This sequence encodes CASSPNLAGGKYNEQFF.

The chain joins TRBV21-1 to TRBJ1-6; the D call in the table, TRBD1, was not verified against the DNA. TRBV21-1 is annotated as a pseudogene. This CDR3 comprises 15 residues. In DNA, the CDR3 is TGTGCCAGCAGCAAAGGGGGGACAGGTAATTCACCCCTCCACTTT. Its protein product is CASSKGGTGNSPLHF.

The chain uses TRBV14 and TRBJ1-2; 11 bases map to TRBD1. Germline-derived CDR1 and CDR2 are SGHDN and FVKESK. This CDR3 spans 15 amino acids. V trimming: 1 base; J trimming: 6 bases; junction bases outside the gene matches: 4. DNA of the CDR3: TGTGCCAGCAGCCAAGCCGGGACAGGGGGGAATGGCTACACCTTC. It encodes CASSQAGTGGNGYTF.

The V and J genes are TRBV10-2 and TRBJ2-7; the D gene is possibly TRBD2 (5 bases). The CDR3 spans 15 residues. Per the germline V gene, CDR1 is WSHSY and CDR2 is SAAADI. Trimming took 5 bases from V and 6 from J, leaving 20 bases between them. CDR3 DNA: TGCGCCAGCAGTCCAAATGCCGGGGAAGTGGGCGAGCAGTACTTC. It specifies CASSPNAGEVGEQYF.

The gene calls are TRBV5-1 and TRBJ2-3; no clear D. With 0 bases removed from V and 0 bases from J, the gap between germline ends came to 17 bases. The CDR3 is 18 residues long. Germline lookup yields CDR1 SGHRS and CDR2 YFSETQ. In DNA, the CDR3 is TGCGCCAGCAGCTTGGCTTTCACCAGCACAGCTAGCACAGATACGCAGTATTTT. The encoded protein is CASSLAFTSTASTDTQYF.

The rearrangement joins TRBV5-1 to TRBJ1-2; 12 bases agree with TRBD1. The J segment lost 6 bases and the V segment lost 4 bases, leaving 4 bases of the junction unmatched. The germline V gene encodes CDR1 SGHRS and CDR2 YFSETQ. This CDR3 contains 14 residues. CDR3: CASSPGTGGDGYTF. The DNA of the CDR3 is TGCGCCAGCAGCCCCGGGACAGGGGGCGATGGCTACACCTTC.

A word on this clone: One junction end does not reproduce the germline sequence, and a read error may be involved. This chain uses TRBV7-8 with TRBJ1-1; D possibly corresponds to TRBD1 (5 bases). Germline V lookup: CDR1 SGHVS, CDR2 FQNEAQ. The CDR3 is 12 residues long. The CDR3 bases are TGTGCCAGCGGCTTGGGGGGAACTGAAGCTTTCTTT. Translated, it gives CASGLGGTEAFF.

The rearrangement links TRBV15 to TRBJ1-4; 7 bases match TRBD1. Germline V gene sequence: CDR1 LNHNV, CDR2 YYDKDF (reference sequence). This CDR3 is built from 17 residues. The ends lost 3 bases at V and 6 bases at J; junction bases unmatched: 13. The CDR3 nucleotides read TGTGCCACCAGCAGCCGGCCTGTGGGACAGATAGATGAAAAACTGTTTTTT. Its protein is CATSSRPVGQIDEKLFF.

V gene TRBV13 combines with J gene TRBJ2-5; TRBD2 matches 11 bases. The germline V gene encodes CDR1 PRHDT and CDR2 FYEKMQ (reference sequence). V gave up 8 bases and J gave up 1 base; unmatched junction bases: 3. This CDR3 spans 14 amino acids. CDR3 bases: TGTGCCAGCCGACTAGCGGGGACCCAAGAGACCCAGTACTTC. Translating it yields CASRLAGTQETQYF.

The genes are TRBV7-2 and TRBJ1-2; no definite D call. CDR3 length equals 15 residues. V was trimmed by 1 base and J by 7 bases, leaving 16 bases between them. Germline CDR1 and CDR2: SGHTA and FQGNSA. As DNA, the CDR3 is TGTGCCAGCAGCTTAGGGCGGGTGGGGTCTCTTGGCTACACCTTC. This gives the protein CASSLGRVGSLGYTF.